This record looks at one T cell receptor beta chain sequence and its context. Its target is not known. This entry comes from a study of shared clonotypes between healthy human individuals. Study in general: Each donor had three CD4 naive, three CD4 memory, two CD8 naive and one CD8 memory plate.

Looked up from germline, CDR1 is SGHRS and CDR2 is YFSETQ. CDR3 length: 13 amino acids. V lost 0 bases, J lost 2 bases, and 5 bases lay in between. The DNA input per sorted-subset replicate PCR was 200 ng, corresponding to roughly 31,000 T cell genomes. The method was immunoSEQ multiplex PCR; TCRdb's version includes in-frame clones alone and lacks a portion of them. The sample has 700,000 to 950,000 clones, 90% to 97% seen once. Naive CD8 cells lacked CD45RO and underwent positive selection for CCR7, leaving out terminally differentiated effector memory CD45RA+ cells. Notes on the study in general: Despite large depth, sorted-subset datasets appeared incompletely sequenced.

Source material: naive CD8+ T cells sorted from blood. This chain connects TRBV5-1 to TRBJ2-5; the D is unclear. The TCR sequence derives from a man aged 25 to 45 in good health. The CDR3 region has the DNA TGCGCCAGCAGCTTGGATGGGCAAGAGACCCAGTACTTC. It specifies CASSLDGQETQYF.